This TCR beta chain was recovered during a study of spatial heterogeneity in lung cancer (dated by TCRdb to between 2018 and 2021). Some background on the complete study: Donors were under 95 patients with early-stage, untreated non-small cell lung cancer from the lung TRACERx cohort. TCR alpha and beta repertoires were quantitatively compared across multiple tumor regions, matched nontumor lung and blood in non-small cell lung cancer. Beta-chain transcripts were consistently detected in greater numbers than alpha-chain transcripts, which likely reflected higher beta-chain transcript abundance. At surgery, both alpha and beta chains were TCR-sequenced in 200 to 250 tumor regions, approximately 64 matched nontumor lung samples and over 50 PBMC samples. In the raw uncorrected reads, each unique combination of TCR and UMI appeared more than ten times on average. Follow-up PBMC samples were sequenced whenever available, with the median time to follow-up being approximately two years after resection. Nonsynonymous mutation counts, determined by whole-exome sequencing of tumor tissue, were related to features of the TCR repertoire.

Based on its abundance in the sample, this clonotype is medium-sized (0.01 to 0.1%). Its binding antigen is unknown. One base away there is no much larger clone; base qualities are not given. The sample's time point, from its label and the paper: blood at routine non-recurrence follow-up after resection. For TCR sequencing, whole RNA was extracted from tumor and nontumor lung tissue, or from cryopreserved PBMC samples, and no cell sorting was done. A patient was chosen for TCR sequencing only when enough RNA was available from at least two tumor regions. From the cysteine up to the phenylalanine, the CDR3 has a length of 15 residues. The entry retains the CDR3 DNA only, 45 bases that are in frame from base 1. Per the germline V gene (reference sequence), MNHEY is the CDR1 and SMNVEV is the CDR2. The V end loses 5 bases and the J end loses 3 bases, and a stretch of 13 bases separates them. Library preparation used 5' RACE. TCRdb lists the instrument as NextSeq 500. The TCR library protocol attached a unique molecular identifier to each TCR cDNA molecule to allow correction of PCR and sequencing errors. The authors processed their data as follows. TCR identification, UMI-based error correction and CDR3 extraction were all carried out with Decombinator tools. Expanded TCRs were defined as those above a frequency of 2 per 1,000, corresponding to the top 1% of the tumor frequency distribution. Rényi diversity was computed with the R vegan package after subsampling each repertoire 100 times to 5,000 TCRs. To build CDR3 similarity networks, amino acid triplet string-kernel similarity was used, and CDR3s were connected when their pairwise similarity was above 0.82. The public reads were reanalyzed by TCRdb: fastp trimming at Q25, MiXCR alignment, in-frame beta chains only. Rows with a matching CDR3 protein are joined into one entry that keeps the most common DNA and genes. The V and J calls here are based on TCRdb, not the publication. In this sample the table shows 9,000 to 10,000 distinct CDR3 sequences, approximately 22% of which occur a single time. The top ten clonotypes cover roughly 3.8% of the sample.

What the authors observed across the whole study: Additional single-cell paired TCR alpha and beta sequencing was considered necessary to confirm, at a functional level, the hypothesis that regional TCRs recognize regional mutations. Comparisons of baseline and follow-up blood repertoires included only around 15 patients. Ubiquitous expanded tumor TCRs were detected in blood more often at tumor resection than at routine follow-up.

The specimen comprised PBMCs, sampled at follow-up. This clonotype was obtained from a female donor with early-stage non-small cell lung cancer. Rearrangement joined TRBV27 to TRBJ2-2; the D gene cannot be named for sure. Here is the DNA: TGTGCCAGCAGTCCCACGCGGTCAGACACCGGGGAGCTGTTTTTT. The encoded protein is CASSPTRSDTGELFF.